This TCR beta chain was found in a study of spatial heterogeneity in lung cancer. TCRdb passed the 5' RACE reads through MiXCR, listing each CDR3 protein once. The sample gives under 9,000 distinct CDR3 sequences, about an eighth of which show up once; over 7.5% is in the top ten. Time point meaning: sample taken at primary tumor resection. Study results and limitations: Within tumors, counts of expanded alpha and beta TCRs tracked tumor mutation counts.

The sample holds many counts of this clonotype. Its cognate antigen is unknown. The sequence was obtained from a male donor with early-stage non-small cell lung cancer. This sample comprised lung tumor tissue, obtained at surgery.

CDR3 nucleotide sequence: TGTGCCAGCAGTATTGCCTACGAGCAGTACTTC. Protein product: CASSIAYEQYF. This rearrangement joins TRBV28 to TRBJ2-7; D is unclear. CDR1 MDHEN and CDR2 SYDVKM come from the germline V gene. The CDR3 runs to 11 residues. The ends were cut back, 5 bases at V and 2 bases at J, with 4 bases in the middle.